This T cell receptor (beta chain) comes out of a study of CXCR3-negative and CXCR3-positive naive CD8 T cells. It was by 5' RACE with UMI labels that the TRB cDNA libraries were prepared. TCRdb reprocessed the 5' RACE reads and stores each CDR3 protein as one record, lacking DNA. This sample carries roughly 130,000 distinct CDR3 sequences, with approximately 0.54% going to the ten biggest clones. About this clonotype itself: Its antigen is unidentified.

General observations from the study: The TRBV-TRBJ usage of naive CXCR3-negative and CXCR3-positive cells was similar, but that of memory cells differed. Naive cells positive for CXCR3 carried more hydrophobic TRB CDR3s than CXCR3-negative ones. The majority of assays used fresh PBMCs, and CXCR3 expression partially decreased after cryopreservation.

CDR1 LGHNA and CDR2 YNFKEQ come from the germline V gene. The CDR3 sequence is 16 residues long. V gene TRBV4-2 combines with J gene TRBJ2-7; absent DNA, TCRdb's TRBD1 call cannot be checked. The sequence came from a human donor in good health. Some clones in this sample may be carry-over from other donors' samples. What was sequenced was naive CXCR3+ CD8+ T cells from blood. Subset described: CD45RO-CCR7+CD27+CD95- naive CD8+ T cells expressing CXCR3 (TNR3+). The CDR3: CASSQDIGQAVYEQYF.